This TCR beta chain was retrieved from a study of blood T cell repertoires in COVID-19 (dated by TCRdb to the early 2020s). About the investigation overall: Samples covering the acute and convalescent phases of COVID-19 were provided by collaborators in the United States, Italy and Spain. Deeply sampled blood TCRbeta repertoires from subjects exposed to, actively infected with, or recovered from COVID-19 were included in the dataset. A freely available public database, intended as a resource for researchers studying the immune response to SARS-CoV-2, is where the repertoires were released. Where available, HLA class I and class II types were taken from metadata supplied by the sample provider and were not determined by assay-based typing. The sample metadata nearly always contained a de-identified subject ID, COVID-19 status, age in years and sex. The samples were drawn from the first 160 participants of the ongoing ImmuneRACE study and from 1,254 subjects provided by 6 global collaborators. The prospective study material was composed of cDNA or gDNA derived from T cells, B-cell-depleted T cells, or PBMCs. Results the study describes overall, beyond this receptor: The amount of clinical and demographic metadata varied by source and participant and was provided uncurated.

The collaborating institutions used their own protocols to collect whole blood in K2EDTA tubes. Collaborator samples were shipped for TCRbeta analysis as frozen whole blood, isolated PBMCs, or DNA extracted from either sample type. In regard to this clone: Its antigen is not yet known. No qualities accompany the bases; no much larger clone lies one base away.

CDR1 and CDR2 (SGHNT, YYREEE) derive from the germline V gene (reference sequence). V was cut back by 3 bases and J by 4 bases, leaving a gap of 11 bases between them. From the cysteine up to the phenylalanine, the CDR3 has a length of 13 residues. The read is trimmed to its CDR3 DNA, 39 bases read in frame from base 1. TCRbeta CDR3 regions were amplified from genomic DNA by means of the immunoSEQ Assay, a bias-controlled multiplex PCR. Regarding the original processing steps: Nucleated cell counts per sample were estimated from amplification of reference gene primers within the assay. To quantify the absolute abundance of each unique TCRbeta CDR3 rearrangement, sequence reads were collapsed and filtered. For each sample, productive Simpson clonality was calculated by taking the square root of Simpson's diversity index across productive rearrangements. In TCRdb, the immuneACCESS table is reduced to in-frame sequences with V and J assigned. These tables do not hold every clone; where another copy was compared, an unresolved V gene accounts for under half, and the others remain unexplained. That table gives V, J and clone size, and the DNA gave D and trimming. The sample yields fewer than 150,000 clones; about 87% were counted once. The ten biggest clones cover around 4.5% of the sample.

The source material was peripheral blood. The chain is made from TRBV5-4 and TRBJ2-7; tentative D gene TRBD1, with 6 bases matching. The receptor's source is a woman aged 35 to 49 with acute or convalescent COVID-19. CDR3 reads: CASSSGDEYEQYF. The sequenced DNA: TGTGCCAGCAGCTCAGGGGATGAGTACGAGCAGTACTTC.